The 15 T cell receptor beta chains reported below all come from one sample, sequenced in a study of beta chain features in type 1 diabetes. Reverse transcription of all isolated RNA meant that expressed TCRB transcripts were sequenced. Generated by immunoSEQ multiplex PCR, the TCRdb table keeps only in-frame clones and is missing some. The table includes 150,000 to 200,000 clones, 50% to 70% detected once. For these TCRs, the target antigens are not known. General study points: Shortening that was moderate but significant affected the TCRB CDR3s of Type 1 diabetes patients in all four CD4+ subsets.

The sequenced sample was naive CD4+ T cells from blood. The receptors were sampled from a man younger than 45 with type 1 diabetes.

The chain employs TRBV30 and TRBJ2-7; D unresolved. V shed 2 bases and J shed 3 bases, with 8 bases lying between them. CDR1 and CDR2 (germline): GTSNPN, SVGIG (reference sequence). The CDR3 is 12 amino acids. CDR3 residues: CAWSRDHYEQYF. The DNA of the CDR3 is TGTGCCTGGAGTAGGGATCACTACGAGCAGTACTTC.

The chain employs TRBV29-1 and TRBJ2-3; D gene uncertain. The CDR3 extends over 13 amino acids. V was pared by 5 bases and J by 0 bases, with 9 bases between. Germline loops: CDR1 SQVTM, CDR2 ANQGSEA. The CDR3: CSVPRTSTDTQYF. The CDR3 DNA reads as TGCAGCGTTCCTCGGACGAGCACAGATACGCAGTATTTT.

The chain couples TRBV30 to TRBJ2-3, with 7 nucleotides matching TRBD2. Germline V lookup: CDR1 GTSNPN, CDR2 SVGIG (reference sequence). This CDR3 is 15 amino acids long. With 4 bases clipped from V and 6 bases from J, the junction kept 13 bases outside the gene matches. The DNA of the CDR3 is TGTGCCTGGAATATCGGCGGGGGAGCCCGGGATACGCAGTATTTT. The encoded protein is CAWNIGGGARDTQYF.

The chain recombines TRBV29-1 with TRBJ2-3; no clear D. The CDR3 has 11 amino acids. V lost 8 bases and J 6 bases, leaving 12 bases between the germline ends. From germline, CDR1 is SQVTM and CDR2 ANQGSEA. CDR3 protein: CSIRPPDTQYF. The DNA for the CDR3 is TGCAGCATCCGGCCCCCGGATACGCAGTATTTT.

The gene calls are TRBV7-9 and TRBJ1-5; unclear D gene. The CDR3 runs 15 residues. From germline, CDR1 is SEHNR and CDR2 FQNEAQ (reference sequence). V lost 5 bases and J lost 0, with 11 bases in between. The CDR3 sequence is CASSSGPLSNQPQHF. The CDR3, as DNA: TGTGCCAGCAGCAGTGGTCCGCTTAGCAATCAGCCCCAGCATTTT.

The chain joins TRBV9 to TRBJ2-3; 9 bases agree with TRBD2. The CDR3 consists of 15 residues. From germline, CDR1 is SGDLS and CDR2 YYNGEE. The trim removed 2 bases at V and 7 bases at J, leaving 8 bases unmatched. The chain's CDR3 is CASSVSGGNGNTQYF. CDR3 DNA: TGTGCCAGCAGCGTTAGCGGGGGAAACGGGAATACGCAGTATTTT.

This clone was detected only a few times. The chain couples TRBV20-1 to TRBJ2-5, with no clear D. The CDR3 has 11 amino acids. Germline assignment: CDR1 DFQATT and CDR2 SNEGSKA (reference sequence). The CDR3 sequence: CSSLYQETQYF. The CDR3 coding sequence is TGCAGCAGCCTGTATCAGGAGACCCAGTACTTC.

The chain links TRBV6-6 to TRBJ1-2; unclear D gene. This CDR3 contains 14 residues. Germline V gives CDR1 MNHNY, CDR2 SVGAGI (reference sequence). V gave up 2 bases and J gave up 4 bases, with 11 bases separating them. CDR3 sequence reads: CASSYGQAGYGYTF. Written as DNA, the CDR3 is TGTGCCAGCAGTTACGGGCAGGCGGGCTATGGCTACACCTTC.

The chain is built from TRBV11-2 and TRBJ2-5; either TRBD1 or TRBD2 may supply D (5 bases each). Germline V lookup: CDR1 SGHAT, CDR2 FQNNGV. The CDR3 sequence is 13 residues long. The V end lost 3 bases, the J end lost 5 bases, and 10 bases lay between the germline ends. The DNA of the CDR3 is TGTGCCAGCAGCTTTCGGGGCATTGAGACCCAGTACTTC. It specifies CASSFRGIETQYF.

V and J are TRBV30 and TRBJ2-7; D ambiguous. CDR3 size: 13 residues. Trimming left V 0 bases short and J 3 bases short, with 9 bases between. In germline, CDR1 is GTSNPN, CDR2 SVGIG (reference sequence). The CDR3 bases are TGTGCCTGGAGTGTACAGAGGAACTACGAGCAGTACTTC. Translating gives CAWSVQRNYEQYF.

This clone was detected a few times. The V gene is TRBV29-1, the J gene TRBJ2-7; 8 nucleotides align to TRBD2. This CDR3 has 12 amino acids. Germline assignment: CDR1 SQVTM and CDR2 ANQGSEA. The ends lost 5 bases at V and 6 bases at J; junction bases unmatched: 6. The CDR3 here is CSVSTSEGEQYF. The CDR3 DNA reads TGCAGCGTTTCGACTAGCGAGGGCGAGCAGTACTTC.

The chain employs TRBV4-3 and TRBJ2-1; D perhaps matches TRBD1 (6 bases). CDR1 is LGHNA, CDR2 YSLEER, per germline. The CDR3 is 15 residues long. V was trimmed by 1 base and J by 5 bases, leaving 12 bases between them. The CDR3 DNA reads TGCGCCAGCAGCCAAGTTGGGACACCTAACAATGAGCAGTTCTTC. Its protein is CASSQVGTPNNEQFF.

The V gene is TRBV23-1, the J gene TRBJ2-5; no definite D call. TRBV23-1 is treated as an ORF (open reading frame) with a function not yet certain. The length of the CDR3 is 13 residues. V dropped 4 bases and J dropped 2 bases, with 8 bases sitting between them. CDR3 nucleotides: TGCGCCAGCAGTCCAGCACAACAAGAGACCCAGTACTTC. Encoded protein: CASSPAQQETQYF.

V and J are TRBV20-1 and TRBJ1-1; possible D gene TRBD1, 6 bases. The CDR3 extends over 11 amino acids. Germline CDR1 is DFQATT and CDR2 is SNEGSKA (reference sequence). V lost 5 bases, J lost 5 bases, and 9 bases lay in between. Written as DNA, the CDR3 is TGCAGTGCTCCCGGACAGACTGAAGCTTTCTTT. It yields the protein CSAPGQTEAFF.

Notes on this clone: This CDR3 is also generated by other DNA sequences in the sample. CDR3 nucleotide sequence: TGTGCCAGCAGCGATCAAGAGACCCAGTACTTC. Translation gives CASSDQETQYF. The rearrangement joins TRBV7-2 to TRBJ2-5; D remains ambiguous. The CDR3 spans 11 residues. V lost 5 bases, J lost 2 bases, and 3 bases lay in between. Germline CDR1 and CDR2: SGHTA and FQGNSA.